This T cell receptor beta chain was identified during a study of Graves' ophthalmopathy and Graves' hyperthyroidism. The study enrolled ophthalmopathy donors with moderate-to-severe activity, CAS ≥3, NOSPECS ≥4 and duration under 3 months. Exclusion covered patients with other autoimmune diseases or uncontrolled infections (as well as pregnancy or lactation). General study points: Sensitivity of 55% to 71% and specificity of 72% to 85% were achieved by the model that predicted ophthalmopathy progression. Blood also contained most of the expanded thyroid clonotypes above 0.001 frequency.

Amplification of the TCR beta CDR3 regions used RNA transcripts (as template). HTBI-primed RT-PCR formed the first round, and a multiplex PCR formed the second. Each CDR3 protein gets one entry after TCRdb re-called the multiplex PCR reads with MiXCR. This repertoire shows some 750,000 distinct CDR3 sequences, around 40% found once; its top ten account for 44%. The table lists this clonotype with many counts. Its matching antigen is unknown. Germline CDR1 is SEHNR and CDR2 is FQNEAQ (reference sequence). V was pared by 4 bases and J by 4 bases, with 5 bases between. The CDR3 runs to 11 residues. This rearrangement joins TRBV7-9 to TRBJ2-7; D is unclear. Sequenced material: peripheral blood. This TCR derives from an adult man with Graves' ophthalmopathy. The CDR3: CASSSEYEQYF. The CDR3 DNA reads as TGTGCCAGCAGCTCCGAGTACGAGCAGTACTTC.